This TCR beta chain originates from a study of shared clonotypes between healthy human individuals. Here immunoSEQ multiplex PCR was the method, and the copy in TCRdb shows in-frame clones only, minus some. The data show some 2 million clones, roughly 95% seen once. The CDR3 length is 15 residues. Germline V gene lookup returns CDR1 SGHTA and CDR2 FQGNSA. V was clipped by 1 base and J by 2 bases, with 12 bases between them. J is TRBJ2-7 and V is TRBV7-2; tentative D call: TRBD2 (5 bases). The clonotype originates from a man aged 18-30 years in good health. Sequencing was carried out using naive CD4+ T cells sorted from blood. Subset noted: CD45RA+ positively selected. The DNA for the CDR3 is TGTGCCAGCAGCTTAGATGGTAGCGTAACCTACGAGCAGTACTTC. It specifies CASSLDGSVTYEQYF.